Each of the 13 T cell receptor beta chains below was sequenced from the same sample in a study of control samples from healthy donors and cancer patients. TCRdb's copy holds only in-frame clones and misses some; the assay was immunoSEQ multiplex PCR. The repertoire holds around 82,000 clones, with around nine tenths as singletons. Sequenced input: blood. These receptors came from a man aged 50-59 years in good health.

The gene calls are TRBV9 and TRBJ1-3; 10 bases fit TRBD1. V gave up 4 bases and J gave up 4 bases; unmatched junction bases: 14. The V gene's germline CDR1 is SGDLS and CDR2 YYNGEE. There are 18 residues in the CDR3. The CDR3 protein is CASSPTRAGTGAGNTIYF. In nucleotides, the CDR3 is TGTGCCAGCAGCCCAACGAGGGCCGGGACAGGGGCCGGAAACACCATATATTTT.

The CDR3 protein is CASSKDPLDRGGEKLFF. DNA for the CDR3: TGTGCCAGCAGCAAAGACCCTCTTGACAGGGGGGGGGAAAAACTGTTTTTT. The J gene is TRBJ1-4, the V gene TRBV21-1; the table's D call, TRBD1, was not checked against the DNA. TRBV21-1 is a documented pseudogene. The CDR3 covers 17 residues.

The chain employs TRBV3-1 (or the pseudogene TRBV3-2) and TRBJ1-1; no firm D call. This CDR3 is 15 amino acids long. Germline V gene sequence: CDR1 LGHDT, CDR2 YNNKEL (reference sequence). V was clipped by 4 bases and J by 1 base, with 13 bases between them. CDR3: CASSPRSGWNTEAFF. The CDR3, as DNA: TGTGCCAGCAGCCCCCGGTCCGGCTGGAACACTGAAGCTTTCTTT.

The genes are TRBV15 and TRBJ1-1; D unresolved. The ends were cut back, 0 bases at V and 2 bases at J, with 7 bases in the middle. Germline V gene sequence: CDR1 LNHNV, CDR2 YYDKDF (reference sequence). The length of the CDR3 is 14 residues. The CDR3 region is CATSRDIPNTEAFF. CDR3 nucleotide sequence: TGTGCCACCAGCAGAGATATCCCTAACACTGAAGCTTTCTTT.

This chain uses TRBV7-2 with TRBJ2-5; D is undetermined. Germline loops: CDR1 SGHTA, CDR2 FQGNSA. Deletions cut 2 bases from V and 2 bases from J, with 9 bases between. The CDR3 length is 14 residues. The CDR3: CASSLSLLQETQYF. As DNA, the CDR3 is TGTGCCAGCAGCTTAAGTCTATTGCAAGAGACCCAGTACTTC.

This chain uses TRBV19 with TRBJ2-7; D is perhaps TRBD2 (7 bases). V was pared by 5 bases and J by 2 bases, with 16 bases between. Germline-derived CDR1 and CDR2 are LNHDA and SQIVND (reference sequence). The CDR3 spans 15 residues. The CDR3 sequence: CASSPRTGGPYEQYF. In nucleotides, the CDR3 is TGTGCCAGTAGTCCTAGGACGGGGGGCCCCTACGAGCAGTACTTC.

The chain employs TRBV5-1 and TRBJ1-4, with a weak D call TRBD1 (5 bases). Trimming shortened V by 0 bases and J by 7 bases, and 13 bases separated the two germline ends. The CDR3 has 15 residues. CDR1 is SGHRS and CDR2 is YFSETQ in the germline V gene. CDR3 sequence (DNA): TGCGCCAGCAGCTTGGCCGGAGGGGATGTTGAAAAACTGTTTTTT. It yields the protein CASSLAGGDVEKLFF.

The J gene is TRBJ2-7, the V gene TRBV14; D gene unclear. Trimming took 4 bases from V and 6 from J, leaving 16 bases between them. Germline lookup yields CDR1 SGHDN and CDR2 FVKESK. The CDR3 runs to 14 residues. Here the CDR3 DNA reads TGTGCCAGCAGCCCCTCCGGGCCAACCGGCGAGCAGTACTTC. Its translation: CASSPSGPTGEQYF.

The chain uses TRBV5-8 and TRBJ1-4; TRBD1 agrees at 9 bases. Per germline, CDR1 SGHTS and CDR2 YDEGEE. This CDR3 region has 15 residues. Trimming cost V 0 bases and J 8 bases; bases outside gene matches: 5. The CDR3 nucleotides are TGTGCCAGCAGCTTGGATGGACAGGGGATGGAAAAACTGTTTTTT. Its translation is CASSLDGQGMEKLFF.

The rearrangement links TRBV21-1 to TRBJ1-5; the D call in the table, TRBD1, was not verified against the DNA. TRBV21-1 is recorded as a pseudogene. The CDR3 runs 16 residues. In DNA, the CDR3 is TGTGCCAGCAGCAAAGAGCCCGGACAAGGCCTAGGGGCCCAGCATTTT. The encoded protein is CASSKEPGQGLGAQHF.

The rearrangement uses TRBV5-4 and TRBJ1-1; unclear D gene. V shed 5 bases and J shed 3 bases, with 17 bases lying between them. The CDR3 runs 15 residues. The germline CDR1 and CDR2 sequences are SGHNT and YYREEE (reference sequence). DNA of the CDR3: TGTGCCAGCAGATCCCTTCGTGGGGTCTACACTGAAGCTTTCTTT. Translation: CASRSLRGVYTEAFF. The full variable domain, completed using reference TRBV5-4 and TRBJ1-1, is ETGVTQSPTHLIKTRGQQVTLRCSSQSGHNTVSWYQQALGQGPQFIFQYYREEENGRGNFPPRFSGLQFPNYSSELNVNALELDDSALYLCASRSLRGVYTEAFFGQGTRLTVV.

The chain employs TRBV7-6 and TRBJ2-3; TRBD1 matches 7 bases. The CDR3 spans 17 residues. The V segment lost 1 base and the J segment 0 bases; nucleotides outside the gene matches: 7. Germline V gene lookup returns CDR1 SGHVS and CDR2 FNYEAQ. Here the CDR3 DNA reads TGTGCCAGCAGCTTAGGGGCAGGGGGTACTAGCACAGATACGCAGTATTTT. It is translated as CASSLGAGGTSTDTQYF.

This chain connects TRBV18 to TRBJ2-2; D not certain. Between the trimmed V and J ends, which lost 2 bases and 0 bases, there was a span of 10 bases. The CDR3 is made up of 16 amino acids. Germline V gives CDR1 KGHSH, CDR2 LQKENI. The chain's CDR3 is CASSPVSAANTGELFF. DNA for the CDR3: TGTGCCAGCTCACCAGTATCGGCCGCGAACACCGGGGAGCTGTTTTTT. Together with reference TRBV18 and TRBJ2-2, the CDR3 gives the full variable domain: NAGVMQNPRHLVRRRGQEARLRCSPMKGHSHVYWYRQLPEEGLKFMVYLQKENIIDESGMPKERFSAEFPKEGPSILRIQQVVRGDSAAYFCASSPVSAANTGELFFGEGSRLTVL.